Shown below are 17 T cell receptor beta chains from a single sample sequenced in a study of T-cell memory formation after mild COVID-19. TCRdb itself ran the 5' RACE reads through MiXCR, one entry per CDR3 protein. This sample has 80,000 to 130,000 distinct CDR3 sequences, with over 8.5% found just once. Sample: PBMCs or a T cell subset sorted from them (not recorded which). All receptors come from a man between 18 and 35 years old who had mild COVID-19 (a few samples of this study predate the infection). Cell type and time point are not known.

The CDR3 region has the DNA TGCGCCAGCAGCCAAGCTATGGGACAGTACTACGAGCAGTACTTC. Translated, it gives CASSQAMGQYYEQYF. The chain employs TRBV4-1 and TRBJ2-7, with 7 bases identical to TRBD1. This CDR3 spans 15 amino acids. Germline CDR1 and CDR2: MGHRA and YSYEKL. J lost 3 bases, V lost 1 base, and 6 bases had no gene match.

The chain has TRBV2 and TRBJ2-7, with D possibly matching TRBD1 (5 bases). Per germline, CDR1 SNHLY and CDR2 FYNNEI. Trimming left V 4 bases short and J 1 base short, with 8 bases between. This CDR3 is 13 amino acids long. Written as DNA, the CDR3 is TGTGCCAGCAGTGTACCAGGGTCCTACGAGCAGTACGTC. Its protein is CASSVPGSYEQYV.

The CDR3 spells CASSFGTGGAIYEQYV. CDR3 in DNA: TGTGCCAGCAGTTTTGGGACTGGAGGGGCGATCTACGAGCAGTACGTC. This chain uses TRBV28 with TRBJ2-7; D possibly corresponds to TRBD2 (6 bases). Germline V gene lookup returns CDR1 MDHEN and CDR2 SYDVKM. Trimming shortened V by 3 bases and J by 3 bases, and 18 bases separated the two germline ends. This CDR3 is 16 amino acids long.

This clonotype showed up just a few times. The gene calls are TRBV3-1 and TRBJ1-2; perhaps TRBD1 as D (6 bases). The germline gives CDR1 LGHDT, CDR2 YNNKEL (reference sequence). This CDR3 spans 13 amino acids. Between the trimmed V and J ends, which lost 5 bases and 13 bases, there was a span of 20 bases. This chain's CDR3 is CASSSDSGVSGTF. In nucleotides, the CDR3 is TGTGCCAGCAGCTCGGACAGCGGAGTCTCGGGCACCTTC.

J is TRBJ2-1 and V is TRBV7-2; no clear D. This CDR3 has 13 amino acids. Germline CDR1 is SGHTA and CDR2 is FQGNSA. Trimming stripped 7 bases from V and 7 bases from J, with 14 bases between. Written as DNA, the CDR3 is TGTGCCAGCACTACGGACGGAGATAATGAGCAGTTCTTC. This codes for CASTTDGDNEQFF. The complete variable domain, with remaining parts taken from reference TRBV7-2 and TRBJ2-1, reads GAGVSQSPSNKVTEKGKDVELRCDPISGHTALYWYRQSLGQGLEFLIYFQGNSAPDKSGLPSDRFSAERTGGSVSTLTIQRTQQEDSAVYLCASTTDGDNEQFFGPGTRLTVL.

The rearrangement uses TRBV9 and TRBJ2-3; 7 nucleotides line up with TRBD2. Germline lookup yields CDR1 SGDLS and CDR2 YYNGEE. Trimming cost V 1 base and J 2 bases; bases outside gene matches: 4. The CDR3 loop spans 15 amino acids. The chain's CDR3 is CASSVLAASTDTQYF. CDR3 DNA: TGTGCCAGCAGCGTACTAGCGGCCTCCACAGATACGCAGTATTTT.

This clonotype came up a few times. The chain links TRBV6-5 to TRBJ1-2; D is undetermined. CDR3 size: 13 residues. CDR1 is MNHEY, CDR2 SVGAGI, per germline. Trimming left V 6 bases short and J 3 bases short, with 11 bases between. In DNA, the CDR3 is TGTGCCAGCAGCCCGTCACTTTACTATGGCTACACCTTC. It yields the protein CASSPSLYYGYTF.

This clonotype was recorded a few times. In nucleotides, the CDR3 is TGCGCCAGCAGCTTAGGCAGGGGCGAGCAGTACTTC. Translation gives CASSLGRGEQYF. V gene TRBV5-1 combines with J gene TRBJ2-7, with D maybe TRBD1 (6 bases). V dropped 2 bases and J dropped 6 bases, with 9 bases sitting between them. Germline CDR1 and CDR2: SGHRS and YFSETQ. CDR3 length: 12 amino acids.

This sequence joins TRBV6-5 and TRBJ2-3; tentatively, D is TRBD2 (6 bases). Germline V gene data show CDR1 as MNHEY and CDR2 as SVGAGI. The CDR3 consists of 17 residues. The ends were cut back, 0 bases at V and 1 base at J, with 14 bases in the middle. The DNA of the CDR3 is TGTGCCAGCAGTTACTCCCCCGCGGGGTACCGCACAGATACGCAGTATTTT. Amino acid sequence: CASSYSPAGYRTDTQYF.

The chain uses TRBV21-1 and TRBJ2-7; TRBD1, the D gene given by the table, was not confirmed from the DNA. TRBV21-1 is a pseudogene segment. CDR3 length: 15 amino acids. CDR3 amino acids: CASSKVQGGNYEQYV. The CDR3 nucleotides read TGTGCCAGCAGCAAGGTCCAGGGGGGGAATTACGAGCAGTACGTC.

This clonotype was seen a handful of times. The chain links TRBV18 to TRBJ2-7, with D uncertain. The CDR3 runs 13 residues. The ends were cut back, 2 bases at V and 0 bases at J, with 5 bases in the middle. From germline, CDR1 is KGHSH and CDR2 LQKENI. Written as DNA, the CDR3 is TGTGCCAGCTCACCAGCCAGCTCCTACGAGCAGTACGTC. Translated, it gives CASSPASSYEQYV.

The J gene is TRBJ1-5, the V gene TRBV4-1, with D unclear. CDR3 length equals 15 residues. CDR1 and CDR2 (germline): MGHRA, YSYEKL. V was shortened by 4 bases and J by 4 bases, with 14 bases between the two germline ends. CDR3 amino acids: CASSPPIEWNQPQHF. CDR3 DNA: TGCGCCAGCAGCCCCCCCATCGAGTGGAATCAGCCCCAGCATTTT.

The CDR3 DNA reads as TGTGCCAGCAGTTACGGCGGGGGGGCCACAAGCACAGATACGCAGTATTTT. Protein: CASSYGGGATSTDTQYF. This chain connects TRBV6-5 to TRBJ2-3; 9 bases line up with TRBD2. Germline trimming cut 2 bases from V and 0 bases from J; bases unmatched to any gene: 6. The germline CDR1 and CDR2 sequences are MNHEY and SVGAGI. The CDR3 sequence is 17 residues long.

The chain combines TRBV6-5 with TRBJ2-2; TRBD1 is a possible D gene (6 bases). The V gene's germline CDR1 is MNHEY and CDR2 SVGAGI. There are 13 residues in the CDR3. Trimming stripped 5 bases from V and 5 bases from J, with 9 bases between. The CDR3 region is CASSPGVTGELFF. CDR3 in DNA: TGTGCCAGCAGTCCAGGGGTTACCGGGGAGCTGTTTTTT.

This clonotype has only a few counts. The chain couples TRBV9 to TRBJ1-6; 8 nucleotides line up with TRBD1. The CDR3 length is 16 residues. CDR1 is SGDLS and CDR2 is YYNGEE in the germline V gene. After removal of 3 bases from V and 7 bases from J, the junction contained 9 bases not matched to a gene. Here the CDR3 DNA reads TGTGCCAGCAGCGCAAGGACAGGGAGAAACAATTCACCCCTCCACTTT. As protein: CASSARTGRNNSPLHF.

This chain uses TRBV4-3 with TRBJ2-3; 10 bases align to TRBD1. CDR3 size: 17 residues. Germline trimming cut 2 bases from V and 3 bases from J; bases unmatched to any gene: 8. The germline V gene encodes CDR1 LGHNA and CDR2 YSLEER. CDR3 DNA sequence: TGCGCCAGCAGCCAACAGGACAGGGGGGGGGAGACAGATACGCAGTATTTT. Translated, it gives CASSQQDRGGETDTQYF.

In its sample, this clonotype was seen a few times. V usage is TRBV5-1 and J usage is TRBJ2-3; 7 nucleotides align to TRBD2. The CDR3 covers 19 residues. The V segment lost 2 bases and the J segment 2 bases; nucleotides outside the gene matches: 17. Germline lookup yields CDR1 SGHRS and CDR2 YFSETQ. The CDR3 here is CASSLTLPARGRNTDTQYF. CDR3 coding DNA: TGCGCCAGCAGCTTAACCCTCCCTGCGCGGGGGAGGAACACAGATACGCAGTATTTT. Using reference TRBV5-1 and TRBJ2-3 for the parts outside the CDR3, the full variable domain is KAGVTQTPRYLIKTRGQQVTLSCSPISGHRSVSWYQQTPGQGLQFLFEYFSETQRNKGNFPGRFSGRQFSNSRSEMNVSTLELGDSALYLCASSLTLPARGRNTDTQYFGPGTRLTVL.